The table lists the clone carrying this T cell receptor (beta chain) with a few counts. These data originate in a study of blood T cell repertoires in COVID-19. Whole-study context: Material from acute and convalescent COVID-19 was sourced from the United States, Italy and Spain. T cells, B-cell-depleted T cells, or PBMCs provided the cDNA or gDNA that served as material.

Study processing details: For nucleated cells, counts were estimated from reference gene primer amplification. The method was immunoSEQ multiplex PCR; TCRdb's version includes in-frame clones alone and lacks a portion of them. V, J and clone size are taken as reported in that table, and D and trimming were inferred from the DNA itself. The table has under 300,000 clones, around 80% seen once; the top ten hold around 5.2%. This CDR3 contains 13 residues. J was trimmed by 5 bases and V by 3 bases; bases with no gene match: 5. Germline assignment: CDR1 SGHRS and CDR2 YFSETQ. This clonotype originated in a human donor in a cohort sampled during active COVID-19. This sequence joins TRBV5-1 and TRBJ2-7, with 7 bases aligning to TRBD1. Sequencing used peripheral blood. The CDR3 DNA sequence: TGCGCCAGCAGCTCCATCGACAGGGACGAGCAGTACTTC. Translated, it gives CASSSIDRDEQYF.